This T cell receptor beta chain was documented in a study of radiation and T cells in renal cell carcinoma. Study-level findings and limits: Top tumor clonotypes rose in blood 2 weeks post-radiation, then contracted.

Points on this clone: What it recognizes is unknown.

The method was immunoSEQ multiplex PCR; TCRdb's version includes in-frame clones alone and lacks a portion of them. Among about 88,000 clones listed, 75% to 90% were seen once. The CDR3 totals 17 residues. Time point indicated: baseline pretreatment blood. Treatment defined: 15 Gy SBRT to primary tumor, nephrectomy 4 weeks later. The sample consisted of blood, taken from a patient whose treatment included radiotherapy and nephrectomy. The V gene is TRBV21-1, the J gene TRBJ1-2; no check of the table's D call, TRBD1, against the DNA was made. TRBV21-1 is flagged as a pseudogene. This TCR was recovered from a middle-aged man with renal cell carcinoma. The CDR3 loop reads CASSKLESAGTGDGYTF. Written as DNA, the CDR3 is TGTGCCAGCAGCAAACTCGAAAGTGCCGGGACAGGGGATGGCTACACCTTC.